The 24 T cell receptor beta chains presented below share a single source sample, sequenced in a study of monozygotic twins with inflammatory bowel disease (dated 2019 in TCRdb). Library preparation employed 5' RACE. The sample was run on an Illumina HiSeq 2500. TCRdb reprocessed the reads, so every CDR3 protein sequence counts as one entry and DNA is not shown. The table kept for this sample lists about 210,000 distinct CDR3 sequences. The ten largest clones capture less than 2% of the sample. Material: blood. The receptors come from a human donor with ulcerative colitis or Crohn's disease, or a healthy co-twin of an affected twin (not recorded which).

CDR3 amino acids: CASSQDRNYNYGYTF. This chain uses TRBV3-1 with TRBJ1-2. The CDR3 totals 15 residues. CDR1 LGHDT and CDR2 YNNKEL come from the germline V gene (reference sequence).

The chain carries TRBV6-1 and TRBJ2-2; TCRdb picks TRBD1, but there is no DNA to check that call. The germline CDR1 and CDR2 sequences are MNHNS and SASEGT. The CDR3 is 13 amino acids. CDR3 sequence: CATTNQGPLELFF.

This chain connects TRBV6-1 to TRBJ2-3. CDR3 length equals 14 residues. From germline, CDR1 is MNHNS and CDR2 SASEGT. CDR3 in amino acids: CASSRAAITDTQYF.

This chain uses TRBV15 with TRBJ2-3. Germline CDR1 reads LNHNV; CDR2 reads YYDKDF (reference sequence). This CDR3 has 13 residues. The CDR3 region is CATSRDSRDTQYF.

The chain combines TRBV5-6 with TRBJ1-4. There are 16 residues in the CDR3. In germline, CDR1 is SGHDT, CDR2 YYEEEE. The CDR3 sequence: CASSYRGLATNEKLFF. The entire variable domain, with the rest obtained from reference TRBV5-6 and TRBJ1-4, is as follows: DAGVTQSPTHLIKTRGQQVTLRCSPKSGHDTVSWYQQALGQGPQFIFQYYEEEERQRGNFPDRFSGHQFPNYSSELNVNALLLGDSALYLCASSYRGLATNEKLFFGSGTQLSVL.

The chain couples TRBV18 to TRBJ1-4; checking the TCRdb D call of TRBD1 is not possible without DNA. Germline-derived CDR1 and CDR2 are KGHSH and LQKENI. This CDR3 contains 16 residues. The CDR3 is CASSQGAPGTNEKLFF.

The CDR3 is CASSPGVISYEQYF. The V gene is TRBV7-9, the J gene TRBJ2-7; TCRdb lists TRBD1, though no DNA is available to test this call. Germline CDR1 SEHNR, CDR2 FQNEAQ (reference sequence). CDR3 length equals 14 residues.

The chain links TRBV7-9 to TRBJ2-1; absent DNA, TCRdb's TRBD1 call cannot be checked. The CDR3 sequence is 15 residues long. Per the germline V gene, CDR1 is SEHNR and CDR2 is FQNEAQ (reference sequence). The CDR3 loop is CASSYGGQGNNEQFF.

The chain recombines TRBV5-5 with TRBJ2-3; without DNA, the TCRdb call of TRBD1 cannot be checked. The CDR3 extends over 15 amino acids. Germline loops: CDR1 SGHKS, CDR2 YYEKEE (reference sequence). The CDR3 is CASSSGGYSADTQYF.

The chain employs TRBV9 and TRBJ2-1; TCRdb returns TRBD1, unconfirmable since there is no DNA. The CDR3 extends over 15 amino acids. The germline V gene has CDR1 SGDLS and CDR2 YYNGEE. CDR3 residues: CASRGGPKGGNEQFF.

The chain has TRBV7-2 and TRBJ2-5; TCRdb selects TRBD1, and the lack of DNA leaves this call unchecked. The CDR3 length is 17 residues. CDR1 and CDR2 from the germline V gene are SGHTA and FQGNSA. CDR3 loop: CASSLEGPGARWETQYF.

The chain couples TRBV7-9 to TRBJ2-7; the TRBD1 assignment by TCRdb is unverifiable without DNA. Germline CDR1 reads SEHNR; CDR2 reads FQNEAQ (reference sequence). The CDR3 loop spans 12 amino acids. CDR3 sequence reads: CASSQKGAEQYF.

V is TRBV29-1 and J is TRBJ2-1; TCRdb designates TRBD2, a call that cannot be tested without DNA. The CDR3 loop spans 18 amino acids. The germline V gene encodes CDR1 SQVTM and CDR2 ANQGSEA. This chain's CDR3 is CSVVRTSGGFNRVGEQFF.

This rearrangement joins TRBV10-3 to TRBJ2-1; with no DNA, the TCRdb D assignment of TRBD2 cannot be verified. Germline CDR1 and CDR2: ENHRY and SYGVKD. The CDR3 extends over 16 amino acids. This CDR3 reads CAISLAGPTSYNEQFF.

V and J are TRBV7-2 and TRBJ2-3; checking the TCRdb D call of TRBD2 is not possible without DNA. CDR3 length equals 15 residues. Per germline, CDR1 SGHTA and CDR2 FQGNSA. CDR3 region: CASSLLVLRTDTQYF.

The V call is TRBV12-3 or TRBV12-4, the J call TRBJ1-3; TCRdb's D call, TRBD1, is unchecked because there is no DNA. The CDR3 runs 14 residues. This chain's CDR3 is CASRKQGAGNTIYF.

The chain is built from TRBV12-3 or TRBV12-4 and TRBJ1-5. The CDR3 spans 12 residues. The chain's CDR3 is CASSLVAQPQHF.

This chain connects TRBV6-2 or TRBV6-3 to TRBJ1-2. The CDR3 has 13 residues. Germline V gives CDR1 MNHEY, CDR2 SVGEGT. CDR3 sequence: CASRMGTAYGYTF.

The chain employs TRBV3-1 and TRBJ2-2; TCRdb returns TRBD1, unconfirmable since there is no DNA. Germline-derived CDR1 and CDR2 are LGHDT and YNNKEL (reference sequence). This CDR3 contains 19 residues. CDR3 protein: CASGGLMTGVGFHTGELFF.

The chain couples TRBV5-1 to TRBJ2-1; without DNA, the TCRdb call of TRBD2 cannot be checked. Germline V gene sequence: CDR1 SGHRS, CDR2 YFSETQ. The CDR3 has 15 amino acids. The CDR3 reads CASSISSGGYNEQFF.

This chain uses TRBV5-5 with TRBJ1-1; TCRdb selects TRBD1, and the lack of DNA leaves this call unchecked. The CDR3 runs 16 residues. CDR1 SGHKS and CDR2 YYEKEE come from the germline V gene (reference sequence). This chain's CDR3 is CASSLGPRGELTEAFF.

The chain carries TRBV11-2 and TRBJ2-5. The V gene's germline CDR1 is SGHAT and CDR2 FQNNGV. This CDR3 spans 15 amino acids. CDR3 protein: CASSLDFAEQETQYF.

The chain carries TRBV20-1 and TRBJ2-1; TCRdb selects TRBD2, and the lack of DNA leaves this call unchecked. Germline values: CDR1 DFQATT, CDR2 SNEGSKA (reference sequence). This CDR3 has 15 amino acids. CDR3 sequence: CSARQAGTIYNEQFF.

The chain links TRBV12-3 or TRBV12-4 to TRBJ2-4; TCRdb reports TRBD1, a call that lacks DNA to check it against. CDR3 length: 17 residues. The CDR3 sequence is CASSSGTGALAKNIQYF.